The 29 T cell receptor beta chains below come from one sample, sequenced in a study of blood T cell repertoires in COVID-19. The protocol was immunoSEQ multiplex PCR, while the TCRdb copy is restricted to in-frame clones and leaves out a portion. The repertoire has 90,000 to 140,000 clones, roughly 80% of them found once; the top ten carry over 15%. The source material was peripheral blood. Receptor source: a woman at least 80 years old with acute or convalescent COVID-19.

The gene calls are TRBV2 and TRBJ2-3; maybe TRBD2 (5 bases). This CDR3 contains 15 residues. Germline CDR1 and CDR2: SNHLY and FYNNEI. V gave up 3 bases and J gave up 6 bases, with 16 bases separating them. As DNA, the CDR3 is TGTGCCAGCAGTGATCGGCTAGCTGCGACCGATACGCAGTATTTT. Translated, it gives CASSDRLAATDTQYF. The variable domain in full, with the rest retrieved from reference TRBV2 and TRBJ2-3, is EPEVTQTPSHQVTQMGQEVILRCVPISNHLYFYWYRQILGQKVEFLVSFYNNEISEKSEIFDDQFSVERPDGSNFTLKIRSTKLEDSAMYFCASSDRLAATDTQYFGPGTRLTVL.

The chain is built from TRBV7-8 and TRBJ2-7, with D tentatively TRBD1 (5 bases). The germline V gene encodes CDR1 SGHVS and CDR2 FQNEAQ. V was pared by 3 bases and J by 3 bases, with 9 bases between. This CDR3 is 13 amino acids long. CDR3 amino acids: CASSLGLGYEQYV. In DNA form, the CDR3 reads TGTGCCAGCAGCTTGGGGCTGGGCTACGAGCAGTACGTC.

The chain employs TRBV7-2 and TRBJ2-1; D perhaps matches TRBD2 (6 bases). Germline CDR1 and CDR2: SGHTA and FQGNSA. The CDR3 runs 16 residues. Trimming removed 5 bases at V and 0 bases at J, with 14 bases between. DNA for the CDR3: TGTGCCAGCAGCCCCTATGGGGGGAGCTCCTACAATGAGCAGTTCTTC. Translated: CASSPYGGSSYNEQFF.

The V gene is TRBV29-1, the J gene TRBJ2-3, with TRBD1 matching 7 bases. The CDR3 loop spans 13 amino acids. The junction had 2 bases not matched to a gene; V was cut back by 5 bases and J by 0 bases. The germline V gene encodes CDR1 SQVTM and CDR2 ANQGSEA. For the CDR3, the DNA is TGCAGCGTTCCGACAGGGAGCACAGATACGCAGTATTTT. The encoded protein is CSVPTGSTDTQYF.

The chain couples TRBV5-1 to TRBJ2-2, with unresolved D. The length of the CDR3 is 16 residues. Germline lookup yields CDR1 SGHRS and CDR2 YFSETQ. V lost 2 bases and J lost 5, with 16 bases in between. The CDR3, as DNA: TGCGCCAGCAGCTTAAGTGCCCGGGTGAGGACCGGGGAGCTGTTTTTT. Its protein is CASSLSARVRTGELFF.

V gene TRBV5-1 combines with J gene TRBJ2-1; 7 bases agree with TRBD2. CDR1 is SGHRS, CDR2 YFSETQ, per germline. This CDR3 has 15 amino acids. V lost 7 bases and J lost 0; bases outside the gene matches: 7. Written as DNA, the CDR3 is TGCGCCAGCCGGGCTAGCGGAACCTCCTACAATGAGCAGTTCTTC. Protein sequence: CASRASGTSYNEQFF.

In this sample, this clone turned up once. J is TRBJ1-1 and V is TRBV27; possible D gene TRBD1, 6 bases. Per germline, CDR1 MNHEY and CDR2 SMNVEV (reference sequence). V was trimmed by 4 bases and J by 3 bases, leaving 12 bases between them. This CDR3 contains 14 residues. The CDR3 bases are TGTGCCAGCAGTTCCATCCCAGGGGACACTGAAGCTTTCTTT. This encodes CASSSIPGDTEAFF.

The J gene is TRBJ2-2, the V gene TRBV12-3 or TRBV12-4; no firm D call. This CDR3 contains 12 residues. Trimming took off 7 bases at V and 2 bases at J, with 5 bases between the two ends. CDR3 sequence (DNA): TGTGCCAGCACCCTCAACACCGGGGAGCTGTTTTTT. It specifies CASTLNTGELFF.

This chain joins TRBV18 and TRBJ1-6, with D perhaps matching TRBD1 (5 bases). Per the germline V gene, CDR1 is KGHSH and CDR2 is LQKENI. This CDR3 has 13 amino acids. V was shortened by 6 bases and J by 7 bases, with 10 bases between the two germline ends. CDR3 coding DNA: TGTGCCAGCTCCCAGACAGAAAATTCACCCCTCCACTTT. Amino acids: CASSQTENSPLHF.

The gene calls are TRBV28 and TRBJ2-1, with 9 bases matching TRBD1. Germline assignment: CDR1 MDHEN and CDR2 SYDVKM. This CDR3 contains 14 residues. Unmatched junction bases numbered 7, after V lost 4 bases and J lost 9 bases. CDR3 protein: CASSSWDRVGEQFF. The CDR3, as DNA: TGTGCCAGCAGTTCCTGGGACAGGGTGGGTGAGCAGTTCTTC.

This chain connects TRBV19 to TRBJ1-2; a possible D gene is TRBD1 (6 bases). The V and J ends lost 9 bases and 2 bases respectively, with 13 bases between them. Per germline, CDR1 LNHDA and CDR2 SQIVND (reference sequence). The CDR3 is made up of 13 amino acids. For the CDR3, the DNA is TGTGCCAGCAGCTACAGGGCAAACTATGGCTACACCTTC. Residues: CASSYRANYGYTF.

The J gene is TRBJ1-2, the V gene TRBV10-3, with TRBD1 as a possible D gene (6 bases). Trimming shortened V by 4 bases and J by 2 bases, and 14 bases separated the two germline ends. Per germline, CDR1 ENHRY and CDR2 SYGVKD. The CDR3 length is 15 residues. CDR3 bases: TGTGCCATCAGTGGTCAGGGGCGAGACAACTATGGCTACACCTTC. Protein product: CAISGQGRDNYGYTF.

The rearrangement links TRBV7-2 to TRBJ1-5; 9 bases match TRBD1. After removal of 6 bases from V and 4 bases from J, the junction contained 7 bases not matched to a gene. This CDR3 is built from 15 residues. Germline CDR1 reads SGHTA; CDR2 reads FQGNSA. The CDR3 sequence: CASSPRQGVNQPQHF. The CDR3 nucleotides are TGTGCCAGCAGTCCTAGACAGGGGGTTAATCAGCCCCAGCATTTT.

This sequence joins TRBV6-5 and TRBJ2-2, with 8 positions matching TRBD1. Germline CDR1 and CDR2: MNHEY and SVGAGI. The CDR3 length is 14 residues. V trimming: 6 bases; J trimming: 4 bases; junction bases outside the gene matches: 4. The CDR3 sequence is CASRDRDITGELFF. The CDR3 coding sequence is TGTGCCAGCAGGGACAGGGATATCACCGGGGAGCTGTTTTTT.

The chain links TRBV5-5 to TRBJ1-2, with TRBD1 as a possible D gene (5 bases). The V end was cut by 1 base, the J end by 1 base, with 11 bases between. From germline, CDR1 is SGHKS and CDR2 YYEKEE (reference sequence). The CDR3 sequence is 15 residues long. The chain's CDR3 is CASSLSPTDNYGYTF. DNA for the CDR3: TGTGCCAGCAGCTTGTCCCCGACAGATAACTATGGCTACACCTTC.

This clone was detected once. The rearrangement uses TRBV28 and TRBJ2-7; D is unclear. The CDR3 is 14 residues long. The V end was cut by 7 bases, the J end by 4 bases, with 17 bases between. Germline assignment: CDR1 MDHEN and CDR2 SYDVKM. The CDR3 here is CASKERLAIYEQYF. CDR3 in DNA: TGTGCCAGCAAGGAGAGACTGGCAATTTACGAGCAGTACTTC.

The CDR3 is CASSYRLAGWQETQYF. CDR3 bases: TGTGCCAGCAGCTACAGACTAGCGGGCTGGCAAGAGACCCAGTACTTC. The V call is TRBV5-8, the J call TRBJ2-5; 10 bases map to TRBD2. The V gene end was trimmed by 3 bases and the J gene end by 2 bases; junction bases not matched to a gene: 7. Germline-derived CDR1 and CDR2 are SGHTS and YDEGEE. The CDR3 loop spans 16 amino acids.

This clone was counted once. The rearrangement joins TRBV27 to TRBJ2-1; 9 bases map to TRBD2. This CDR3 has 15 amino acids. Per the germline V gene, CDR1 is MNHEY and CDR2 is SMNVEV (reference sequence). V was clipped by 6 bases and J by 6 bases; unmatched bases: 9. CDR3 DNA: TGTGCCAGCAGCCCCCGTCCTAGCGGGATCAATGAGCAGTTCTTC. This codes for CASSPRPSGINEQFF.

J is TRBJ2-5 and V is TRBV12-5; D is unresolved. From germline, CDR1 is LGHNT and CDR2 FRNRAP. The V and J ends lost 5 bases and 0 bases respectively, with 7 bases between them. This CDR3 comprises 13 residues. In nucleotides, the CDR3 is TGTGCTAGTGGTGAGCCTAACCAAGAGACCCAGTACTTC. It encodes CASGEPNQETQYF.

The chain has TRBV3-1 (or the pseudogene TRBV3-2) and TRBJ1-5; possibly TRBD1 for D (5 bases). Trimming left V 3 bases short and J 7 bases short, with 13 bases between. Germline-derived CDR1 and CDR2 are LGHDT and YNNKEL (reference sequence). The length of the CDR3 is 14 residues. CDR3 sequence reads: CASSHLGGGQPQHF. The CDR3 nucleotides read TGTGCCAGCAGCCACCTGGGGGGTGGGCAGCCCCAGCATTTT.

This clone was picked up a small number of times. V and J are TRBV6-4 and TRBJ2-1; D may be TRBD2 (5 bases). In germline, CDR1 is MRHNA, CDR2 SNTAGT. The CDR3 runs to 13 residues. V lost 4 bases, J lost 7 bases, and 11 bases lay in between. DNA for the CDR3: TGTGCCAGCAGTGTGGGAGACTTTAATGAGCAGTTCTTC. Translated: CASSVGDFNEQFF.

J is TRBJ1-5 and V is TRBV7-2; no reliable D call. This CDR3 spans 13 amino acids. Germline V gene lookup returns CDR1 SGHTA and CDR2 FQGNSA. Trimming stripped 4 bases from V and 4 bases from J, with 8 bases between. The CDR3 DNA reads TGTGCCAGCAGCTCCCGAGCTAATCAGCCCCAGCATTTT. The encoded protein is CASSSRANQPQHF.

The V call is TRBV19, the J call TRBJ2-7; 10 nucleotides match TRBD1. This CDR3 region has 14 residues. Germline V lookup: CDR1 LNHDA, CDR2 SQIVND (reference sequence). Trimming removed 9 bases from V and 5 bases from J; junction bases left unmatched: 10. This CDR3 is CARPGTGESHEQYV. The CDR3 DNA sequence: TGTGCCAGGCCCGGGACAGGGGAATCCCACGAGCAGTACGTC.

The gene calls are TRBV18 and TRBJ2-2; D not resolved. CDR1 and CDR2 (germline): KGHSH, LQKENI. The CDR3 is made up of 13 amino acids. V was trimmed by 6 bases and J by 0 bases, leaving 5 bases between them. The CDR3 DNA reads as TGTGCCAGCTCGTATCCGAACACCGGGGAGCTGTTTTTT. Protein sequence: CASSYPNTGELFF.

The genes are TRBV12-3 or TRBV12-4 and TRBJ2-3, with D unresolved. This CDR3 region has 13 residues. V lost 2 bases and J lost 0, with 3 bases in between. The CDR3 spells CASSLTSTDTQYF. The CDR3 DNA reads TGTGCCAGCAGTTTAACTAGCACAGATACGCAGTATTTT.

Worth noting for this clone: The sample carries other DNA sequences with the same CDR3. Written as DNA, the CDR3 is TGTGCCAGCAGCCTAGCGGGAGGAACAGATACGCAGTATTTT. Protein: CASSLAGGTDTQYF. The chain uses TRBV28 and TRBJ2-3; 11 positions match TRBD2. V lost 6 bases to trimming and J lost 3 bases; unmatched junction nucleotides: 2. The length of the CDR3 is 14 residues. Germline V gene sequence: CDR1 MDHEN, CDR2 SYDVKM.

The rearrangement joins TRBV9 to TRBJ1-3; TRBD1 matches at 11 bases. This CDR3 contains 16 residues. The J segment lost 1 base and the V segment lost 4 bases, leaving 4 bases of the junction unmatched. Germline CDR1 reads SGDLS; CDR2 reads YYNGEE. The CDR3 nucleotides are TGTGCCAGCAGCCCGTGGGACAGGGGGTCTGGAAACACCATATATTTT. Its translation is CASSPWDRGSGNTIYF.

Regarding this clone: Relative to the germline gene, one junction end is altered; a read error may explain this. The chain employs TRBV9 and TRBJ1-2; D gene ambiguous. From germline, CDR1 is SGDLS and CDR2 YYNGEE. The CDR3 totals 12 residues. The CDR3 DNA reads TGTGCCAGCAGCGTAGATTCGGGAGGAGCCGTCTTC. Protein: CASSVDSGGAVF.

The gene calls are TRBV6-1 and TRBJ1-6, with no clear D. Germline CDR1 reads MNHNS; CDR2 reads SASEGT. The CDR3 runs to 12 residues. V was pared by 3 bases and J by 8 bases, with 5 bases between. Written as DNA, the CDR3 is TGTGCCAGCAGTGAGAGGGATTCACCCCTCCACTTT. Its protein product is CASSERDSPLHF.